A single sample gave rise to the 15 T cell receptor beta chains below, sequenced in a study of control samples from healthy donors and cancer patients. Some clones are missing from TCRdb's copy, which holds only in-frame ones; the method was immunoSEQ multiplex PCR. The sample consists of about 65,000 clones, over 75% of them appearing once. Sequencing input: PBMCs. These TCRs come from a woman aged 50 to 60 with colorectal cancer.

V is TRBV5-1 and J is TRBJ2-7; D remains unclear. The CDR3 is 13 residues long. Per germline, CDR1 SGHRS and CDR2 YFSETQ. The V end was cut by 4 bases, the J end by 3 bases, with 11 bases between. For the CDR3, the DNA is TGCGCCAGCAGCCCGAATGGGGACTACGAGCAGTACTTC. This codes for CASSPNGDYEQYF.

The V and J genes are TRBV2 and TRBJ1-5, with D unclear. CDR3 length: 15 amino acids. Trimming stripped 6 bases from V and 1 base from J, with 13 bases between. The germline V gene encodes CDR1 SNHLY and CDR2 FYNNEI. The CDR3 DNA reads as TGTGCCAGCAGAAGTAGCACTGAAAGCAATCAGCCCCAGCATTTT. Protein: CASRSSTESNQPQHF.

Notes on this clone: At one end the junction does not follow the germline gene, possibly because of a read error. This sequence joins TRBV19 and TRBJ2-1; D ambiguous. Germline-derived CDR1 and CDR2 are LNHDA and SQIVND (reference sequence). The CDR3 is made up of 13 amino acids. The CDR3 coding sequence is TGTGCCAGTAGTATTTCAGAGTACAATGAGCAGCTCTTC. Translated, it gives CASSISEYNEQLF.

The chain couples TRBV9 to TRBJ2-6; the D gene could be TRBD1 or TRBD2 (5 bases each). This CDR3 has 15 residues. The V gene lost 0 bases and the J gene lost 15 bases, with 19 bases spanning the gap. Germline V gene lookup returns CDR1 SGDLS and CDR2 YYNGEE. The CDR3 DNA is TGTGCCAGCAGCGTAGCGGGTGAGGTGAGGGGTCCCCTGACTTTC. It codes for CASSVAGEVRGPLTF.

The chain carries TRBV5-1 and TRBJ2-7; 7 nucleotides line up with TRBD1. The CDR3 sequence is 14 residues long. With 2 bases clipped from V and 1 base from J, the junction kept 3 bases outside the gene matches. The V gene's germline CDR1 is SGHRS and CDR2 YFSETQ. The CDR3 bases are TGCGCCAGCAGCTTCCTGACAGGGTCCTACGAGCAGTACTTC. Protein product: CASSFLTGSYEQYF.

This sequence joins TRBV15 and TRBJ2-1; D not certain. The CDR3 loop spans 17 amino acids. Trimming took off 0 bases at V and 0 bases at J, with 12 bases between the two ends. Germline V gene sequence: CDR1 LNHNV, CDR2 YYDKDF (reference sequence). This chain's CDR3 is CATSRDLWRSSYNEQFF. The CDR3 nucleotides are TGTGCCACCAGCAGAGATCTGTGGCGGAGCTCCTACAATGAGCAGTTCTTC.

The chain links TRBV9 to TRBJ2-7; D is unresolved. Trimming took off 0 bases at V and 2 bases at J, with 6 bases between the two ends. Germline lookup yields CDR1 SGDLS and CDR2 YYNGEE. The CDR3 consists of 13 residues. CDR3 amino acids: CASSVGPTYEQYF. CDR3 sequence (DNA): TGTGCCAGCAGCGTAGGCCCTACCTACGAGCAGTACTTC.

The chain recombines TRBV9 with TRBJ2-3; D not resolved. The CDR3 contains 15 residues. In germline, CDR1 is SGDLS, CDR2 YYNGEE. Trimming left V 0 bases short and J 2 bases short, with 10 bases between. CDR3 DNA sequence: TGTGCCAGCAGCGTAGGCCCTTCATTCACAGATACGCAGTATTTT. This sequence encodes CASSVGPSFTDTQYF.

The chain couples TRBV6-5 to TRBJ1-2, with D maybe TRBD1 (5 bases). V shed 9 bases and J shed 4 bases, with 12 bases lying between them. There are 12 residues in the CDR3. Germline assignment: CDR1 MNHEY and CDR2 SVGAGI. The CDR3 loop reads CASKGPSYGYTF. CDR3 in DNA: TGTGCCAGTAAGGGACCGAGCTATGGCTACACCTTC.

CDR3 sequence: CASSLLGKQFF. The CDR3 nucleotides read TGTGCCAGCAGTTTATTAGGGAAGCAGTTCTTC. This chain uses TRBV27 with TRBJ2-1; D is undetermined. V was clipped by 1 base and J by 11 bases, with 6 bases between them. CDR3 length: 11 amino acids. From germline, CDR1 is MNHEY and CDR2 SMNVEV (reference sequence).

About this clone: A much bigger clone sits one base away, suggesting this may be a read error. The identical CDR3 is also encoded by other nucleotide sequences in the sample. V gene TRBV28 combines with J gene TRBJ1-3; 8 bases match TRBD1. This CDR3 comprises 15 residues. V shed 6 bases and J 2 bases; nucleotides not matched to a gene: 6. CDR1 and CDR2 (germline): MDHEN, SYDVKM. The CDR3 bases are TGTGCCAGCAGATCGGACAGGGTGCCTGGAAACACCATATATTTT. Translated, it gives CASRSDRVPGNTIYF.

The chain employs TRBV3-1 (or the pseudogene TRBV3-2) and TRBJ1-4; the D is unclear. Germline CDR1 and CDR2: LGHDT and YNNKEL (reference sequence). The CDR3 runs 13 residues. The V end lost 2 bases, the J end lost 11 bases, and 12 bases lay between the germline ends. Here the CDR3 reads CASSQSRVWKLFF. The CDR3 nucleotides read TGTGCCAGCAGCCAATCGCGCGTCTGGAAACTGTTTTTT.

The gene calls are TRBV6-1 and TRBJ1-5; possibly TRBD1 for D (5 bases). CDR3 size: 17 residues. In germline, CDR1 is MNHNS, CDR2 SASEGT. Trimming took 2 bases from V and 0 from J, leaving 14 bases between them. The CDR3, as DNA: TGTGCCAGCAGTGAAAGGTTTTGGGACTCTAGCAATCAGCCCCAGCATTTT. Its translation: CASSERFWDSSNQPQHF.

The CDR3 is CASSEERDTDTQYF. CDR3 in DNA: TGTGCCAGCAGTGAAGAGCGGGACACAGATACGCAGTATTTT. This chain links TRBV6-1 with TRBJ2-3; TRBD2 aligns across 7 bases. The CDR3 has 14 amino acids. Germline lookup yields CDR1 MNHNS and CDR2 SASEGT. The trim removed 1 base at V and 2 bases at J, leaving 0 bases unmatched.

The rearrangement joins TRBV19 to TRBJ1-4; perhaps TRBD1 as D (6 bases). The CDR3 covers 15 residues. Between the trimmed V and J ends, which lost 7 bases and 0 bases, there was a span of 12 bases. Germline-derived CDR1 and CDR2 are LNHDA and SQIVND (reference sequence). The CDR3 region has the DNA TGTGCCAGTACCTCGGCAGGGGCAACTAATGAAAAACTGTTTTTT. Translated: CASTSAGATNEKLFF.